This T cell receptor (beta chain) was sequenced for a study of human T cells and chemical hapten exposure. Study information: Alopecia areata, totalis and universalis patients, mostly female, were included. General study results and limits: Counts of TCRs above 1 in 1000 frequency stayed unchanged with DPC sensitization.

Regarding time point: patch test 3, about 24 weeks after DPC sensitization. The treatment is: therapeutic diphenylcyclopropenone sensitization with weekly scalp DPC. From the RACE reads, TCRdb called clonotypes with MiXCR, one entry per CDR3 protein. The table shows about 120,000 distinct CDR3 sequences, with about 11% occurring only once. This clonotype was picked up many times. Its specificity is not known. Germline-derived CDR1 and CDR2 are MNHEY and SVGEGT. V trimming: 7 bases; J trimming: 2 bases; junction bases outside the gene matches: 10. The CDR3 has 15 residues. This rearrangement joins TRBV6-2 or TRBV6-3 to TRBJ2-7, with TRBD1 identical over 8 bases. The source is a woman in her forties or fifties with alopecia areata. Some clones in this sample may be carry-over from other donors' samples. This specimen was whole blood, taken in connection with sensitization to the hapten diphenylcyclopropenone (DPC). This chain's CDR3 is CASTGPGQGAYEQYF. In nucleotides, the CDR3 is TGTGCCAGCACCGGACCCGGACAGGGAGCCTACGAGCAGTACTTC.